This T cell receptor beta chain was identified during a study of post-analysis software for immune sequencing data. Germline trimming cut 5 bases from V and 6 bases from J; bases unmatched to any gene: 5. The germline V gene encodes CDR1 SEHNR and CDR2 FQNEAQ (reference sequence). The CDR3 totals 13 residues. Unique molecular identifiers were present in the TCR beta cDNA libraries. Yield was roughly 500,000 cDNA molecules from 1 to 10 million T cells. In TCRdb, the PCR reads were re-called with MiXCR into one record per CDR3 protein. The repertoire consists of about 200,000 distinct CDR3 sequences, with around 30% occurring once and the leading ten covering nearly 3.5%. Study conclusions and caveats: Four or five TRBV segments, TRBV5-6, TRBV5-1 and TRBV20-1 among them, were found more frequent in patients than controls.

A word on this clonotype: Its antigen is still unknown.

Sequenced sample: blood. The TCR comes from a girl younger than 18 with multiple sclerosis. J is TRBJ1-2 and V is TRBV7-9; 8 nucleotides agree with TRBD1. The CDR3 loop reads CASSRQGWDGYTF. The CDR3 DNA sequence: TGTGCCAGCAGCCGACAGGGGTGGGATGGCTACACCTTC. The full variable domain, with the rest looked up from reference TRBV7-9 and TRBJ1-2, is DTGVSQNPRHKITKRGQNVTFRCDPISEHNRLYWYRQTLGQGPEFLTYFQNEAQLEKSRLLSDRFSAERPKGSFSTLEIQRTEQGDSAMYLCASSRQGWDGYTFGSGTRLTVV.